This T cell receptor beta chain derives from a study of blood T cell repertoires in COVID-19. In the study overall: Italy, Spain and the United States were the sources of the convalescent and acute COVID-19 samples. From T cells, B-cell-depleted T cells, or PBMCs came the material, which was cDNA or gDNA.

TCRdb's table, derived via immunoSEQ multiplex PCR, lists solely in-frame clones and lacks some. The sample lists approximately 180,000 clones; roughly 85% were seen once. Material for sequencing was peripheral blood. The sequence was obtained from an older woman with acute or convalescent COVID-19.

CDR3 in amino acids: CSIVEPIQETQYF. CDR3 coding DNA: TGCAGCATCGTGGAGCCTATCCAAGAGACCCAGTACTTC. The V call is TRBV29-1, the J call TRBJ2-5, with D unresolved. This CDR3 spans 13 amino acids. CDR1 is SQVTM and CDR2 is ANQGSEA in the germline V gene. V lost 8 bases, J lost 1 base, and 14 bases lay in between.